This TCR beta chain stems from a study of PD-1 blockade in classical Hodgkin lymphoma (dated by TCRdb to 2020 to 2022). Regarding the research as a whole: Nivolumab dosing was 3 mg/kg intravenously every 2 weeks, continuing until either disease progression or unacceptable toxicity. The study used CyTOF and TCR beta sequencing to define a peripheral blood immune signature of response to PD-1 blockade in classical Hodgkin lymphoma. General findings and caveats noted by the study authors: Baseline TCR diversity was reported as lower in newly diagnosed patients than in healthy donors, and lower still in relapsed/refractory patients. Lower diversity was seen in patients whose nivolumab began less than 1 year after ASCT, and these patients were left out of later analyses so that immune reconstitution would not confound the results. By C4D1, a significant rise was seen in CD4+ TCR diversity but not in CD8+ TCR diversity (p=0.0027 vs p=0.16), and the rise was most apparent among complete responders (p=0.02). The study covered only a single clinical trial cohort, and the causes of the repertoire differences, possibly disease activity or prior therapy, were still not defined. Trial patients achieving complete response had baseline diversity similar to newly diagnosed patients, whereas partial responders and progressors had significantly lower diversity.

The trim is 3 bases for V and 7 bases for J, with a gap of 12 bases between the germline ends. The CDR3, cysteine through phenylalanine, is 14 amino acids long. The only DNA kept is the CDR3, 42 bases in frame from the first base. In the germline V gene, CDR1 corresponds to MNHNS and CDR2 to SASEGT. Regarding this clone: Its antigen is not yet known. Base quality data are lacking; no much larger clone is found one base away.

Sample time point, as interpreted from the label and publication: cycle 4 day 1 (C4D1), after more than five weeks of nivolumab. All trial patients had relapsed after autologous stem cell transplantation, with cohorts A, B and C differing in prior brentuximab vedotin exposure. The trial cohort comprised 60 or so patients with relapsed/refractory classical Hodgkin lymphoma whose best overall responses were complete response, partial response or progressive disease. Single-agent nivolumab was administered to trial patients in the multi-cohort phase II CheckMate 205 trial. An independent review committee assessed best overall response by applying the 2007 International Working Group response criteria. Trial PBMCs were collected just before the start of nivolumab (C1D1) and during therapy at cycle 2 day 1 and cycle 4 day 1. Peripheral blood was collected in 8 mL Vacutainer Cell Preparation Tubes, from which PBMCs were isolated by centrifugation and then cryopreserved.

The Qiagen DNeasy kit was used to extract genomic DNA from unsorted PBMCs and from the negatively selected CD4+ and CD8+ fractions. Using primers that anneal to V and J segments, immunoSEQ multiplex PCR amplified the TCR beta CDR3 regions. A synthetic immune receptor repertoire was used to minimize amplification bias, and any remaining bias was removed computationally after sequencing. From the authors' description of their analysis: Repertoire diversity was quantified as the Shannon entropy index using custom Python scripts. Unsorted, CD4+ and CD8+ repertoires were analyzed separately, except in combined analyses where CD4+ and CD8+ sequences were merged in silico. A clone counted as expanded when the clone's frequency after treatment rose at least 2-fold relative to C1D1, and clones undetected at baseline were given a pseudocount of 0.5. Singleton clones were defined as clones with 0 or 1 copy at C1D1, and non-singleton clones were defined as clones with 2 or more copies. Clones expanded in unsorted samples were labelled as CD4+, CD8+ or unknown by matching protein sequences in sorted samples from the same patient. Diversity changes from C1D1 to C4D1 were tested in paired samples using Wilcoxon tests. TCRdb limited this immuneACCESS table to in-frame rearrangements with V and J called. A share of clones is missing; checked studies link under half to unresolved V genes, and the rest is unexplained. The V and J calls and clone size were taken over from that table, and D and trimming were inferred from the DNA. This sample holds 50,000 or so clones; 90% were observed only once. The ten biggest clones cover more than 11% of the sample.

This sample comprised peripheral blood mononuclear cells (PBMCs), obtained before the fourth cycle of nivolumab. Rearrangement joined TRBV6-1 to TRBJ2-2; the D call is possibly TRBD1 or TRBD2, each sharing 7 bases. This receptor was taken from a human donor with classical Hodgkin lymphoma. The CDR3 region reads CASSDAGDSGELFF. The bases are TGTGCCAGCAGTGACGCGGGGGACAGCGGGGAGCTGTTTTTT.